The 6 T cell receptor beta chains below come from one sample, sequenced in a study of T cell responses to AZD1222 COVID-19 vaccine (dated by TCRdb to the early 2020s). The time point label here, explained by the study, means: baseline before first vaccination. Library preparation employed the immunoSEQ multiplex PCR assay. Sourced from immuneACCESS, this table was stored by TCRdb with only in-frame sequences that have V and J called. A share of the clones is absent; for the studies checked, an unresolved V gene accounts for under half, and the remainder has no known explanation. The sample table contains roughly 80,000 clones; only one count was recorded for about 90% of them. Of the sample, roughly 5.4% is held by the ten largest clones. The sample here was peripheral blood, taken on day 0 of AZD1222 vaccination. The receptors come from an adult in good health.

J is TRBJ2-1 and V is TRBV29-1; TRBD2 aligns across 9 bases. CDR1 SQVTM and CDR2 ANQGSEA come from the germline V gene. Losses at the gene ends were 6 bases for V and 0 bases for J; bases not matched to a gene: 3. This CDR3 contains 14 residues. The CDR3 coding sequence is TGCAGCGTCCGCGGGAGGGTCTCCTACAATGAGCAGTTCTTC. It codes for CSVRGRVSYNEQFF.

The J gene is TRBJ2-7, the V gene TRBV28; 9 nucleotides match TRBD2. Trimming took 5 bases from V and 3 from J; bases not matched to a gene: 14. This CDR3 is 17 amino acids long. The germline V gene has CDR1 MDHEN and CDR2 SYDVKM. CDR3 sequence reads: CASSPWTSATGIYEQYF. DNA of the CDR3: TGTGCCAGCAGTCCCTGGACTAGCGCTACAGGGATCTACGAGCAGTACTTC.

The chain joins TRBV7-9 to TRBJ2-1, with D possibly being TRBD2 (5 bases). Germline V gene sequence: CDR1 SEHNR, CDR2 FQNEAQ (reference sequence). The CDR3 length is 12 residues. With 4 bases removed from V and 10 bases from J, the gap between germline ends came to 11 bases. The CDR3 DNA is TGTGCCAGCAGCTCTCTGGGAGAGGAGCAGTTCTTC. Translating it yields CASSSLGEEQFF. Full variable domain (outside the CDR3, taken from reference TRBV7-9 and TRBJ2-1): DTGVSQNPRHKITKRGQNVTFRCDPISEHNRLYWYRQTLGQGPEFLTYFQNEAQLEKSRLLSDRFSAERPKGSFSTLEIQRTEQGDSAMYLCASSSLGEEQFFGPGTRLTVL.

This chain connects TRBV19 to TRBJ2-7, with TRBD2 matching over 8 bases. V gave up 6 bases and J gave up 1 base; unmatched junction bases: 5. Germline V lookup: CDR1 LNHDA, CDR2 SQIVND (reference sequence). CDR3 length: 14 amino acids. As DNA, the CDR3 is TGTGCCAGTAGGCAGCGGGAGTCGTCCTACGAGCAGTACTTC. The encoded protein is CASRQRESSYEQYF.

This sequence joins TRBV6-4 and TRBJ1-2; TRBD1 might be the D (6 bases). V lost 8 bases to trimming and J lost 1 base, with 17 bases between them. CDR1 and CDR2 from the germline V gene are MRHNA and SNTAGT. The CDR3 covers 15 residues. This CDR3 reads CASRKQGGINYGYTF. DNA for the CDR3: TGTGCCAGCCGCAAACAGGGAGGAATTAACTATGGCTACACCTTC.

The gene calls are TRBV7-2 and TRBJ1-2; 7 bases map to TRBD1. V lost 5 bases to trimming and J lost 7 bases; unmatched junction nucleotides: 19. CDR1 SGHTA and CDR2 FQGNSA come from the germline V gene. This CDR3 is built from 17 residues. The DNA of the CDR3 is TGTGCCAGCAGCCCTCAACAGGGGCCTAGGGGTTATGGTGGCTACACCTTC. It codes for CASSPQQGPRGYGGYTF.